This note documents a single TCR beta chain sequence. Its antigen is as yet unknown. TCRdb recomputed calls from the reads with MiXCR, one row per CDR3 protein. This sample carries roughly 990,000 distinct CDR3 sequences, 30% to 40% of them seen once, and the ten largest clones take about 14%. This record belongs to a study of T cell repertoires in cytomegalovirus infection. About the study: HLA-B-restricted CMV epitopes that are well studied, plus recently identified HLA-C-restricted ones, were used by the study. Public TCR beta signatures marked donors with CMV infection and the matching HLA. Study results and limitations: Based on cumulative public TCR beta family frequency, carriers of CMV plus the relevant HLA were identified.

The germline V gene has CDR1 LGHNA and CDR2 YSLEER. The CDR3 runs to 16 residues. V trimming: 0 bases; J trimming: 7 bases; junction bases outside the gene matches: 9. The sample here was cultured CD8+ T cells from PBMCs, taken from culture after CMV antigen stimulation. The origin of this receptor is a human donor in good health (CMV status not recorded). Some clones in this sample may be carry-over from other donors' samples. The chain joins TRBV4-3 to TRBJ1-2, with TRBD1 identical over 9 bases. CDR3 residues: CASSQDYGQGTPGYTF. The CDR3 DNA reads as TGCGCCAGCAGCCAAGATTATGGACAGGGGACACCTGGCTACACCTTC.